This record concerns one TCR beta chain sequence. Its recognized antigen is unknown. No clone much larger than this one lies a single base away; base qualities are absent. There are 17 amino acids in the CDR3, from cysteine to phenylalanine inclusive. This entry keeps only the CDR3 DNA: 51 bases, framed from base 1. V is pruned by 2 bases and J by 5 bases, leaving 9 bases of the junction without a gene match. Via the germline V gene (reference sequence), CDR1 is MNHEY and CDR2 SMNVEV. These data belong to a study of blood T cell repertoires in COVID-19 (TCRdb year 2020). As for the study more broadly: Collaborator samples came from the United States, Italy and Spain and covered acute and convalescent phases of COVID-19. The samples were drawn from the first 160 participants of the ongoing ImmuneRACE study and from 950 to 1,500 subjects provided by 6 global collaborators. Where available, HLA class I and class II types were taken from metadata supplied by the sample provider and were not determined by assay-based typing. Nearly every sample came with metadata listing a de-identified subject ID, COVID-19 status, age in years and sex. The repertoires were released in a freely available public database intended as a resource for research on the immune response to SARS-CoV-2. The material from the prospective study consisted of cDNA or gDNA derived from T cells, B-cell-depleted T cells, or PBMCs. Subjects who had been exposed to COVID-19, were actively infected with it, or had recovered from it provided the deeply sampled blood TCRbeta repertoires that made up the dataset. What the study reported, not specific to this receptor: The quantity of clinical and demographic metadata differed by source and by participant and was supplied without curation.

Participants in the prospective study were enrolled through a virtual design, were aged 18 to 89 years, and lived in some 24 United States geographic areas. Cohort assignment in the prospective study relied on participant-reported clinical history from a screening survey and a study questionnaire. Recovered participants in ImmuneRACE Cohort 3 were defined as having two consecutive negative NP/OP PCR tests, clearance from a healthcare professional, or resolution of symptoms. Each participant in the prospective study had whole blood, serum and a nasopharyngeal or oropharyngeal swab collected by mobile phlebotomists. Prospective study participants could optionally give additional blood draws and questionnaires over an approximately two-month period. Prospective study blood samples were shipped either frozen or at room temperature before DNA extraction. TCRbeta CDR3 regions were amplified from genomic DNA using the immunoSEQ Assay, a bias-controlled multiplex PCR. The source study handled its data this way. Within the assay, amplification of reference gene primers was used to estimate how many nucleated cells each sample contained. To quantify the absolute abundance of each unique TCRbeta CDR3 rearrangement, sequence reads were collapsed and filtered. For each sample, productive Simpson clonality was calculated by taking the square root of Simpson's diversity index across productive rearrangements. The immuneACCESS repertoire file appears here via TCRdb, limited to in-frame rearrangements. These files lack a portion of the clones; in checked studies, under half of the deficit traces to unresolved V genes, and the cause of the others is not known. D and trimming were read from the DNA, whereas the V and J calls and clone size are those reported in that table. Counted in this sample were around 280,000 clones; approximately 90% of them appeared once. Of the sample, about 5.7% is held by the ten largest clones.

The rearranged segments are TRBV27 and TRBJ1-6, with 7 middle bases fitting TRBD1. The specimen was PBMCs or T cells enriched from blood (not recorded which). The origin of this receptor is a woman between 40 and 50 years old who had recovered from COVID-19. CDR3 protein: CASSLRQGWANNSPLHF. The base sequence is TGTGCCAGCAGTTTAAGACAGGGATGGGCTAATAATTCACCCCTCCACTTT.